This TCR beta chain was recorded in a study of PD-1 blockade in classical Hodgkin lymphoma. Study background: Patients in the cohort were put on intravenous nivolumab, 3 mg/kg every 2 weeks.

The CDR3 is made up of 13 amino acids. CDR1 is SGHRS, CDR2 YFSETQ, per germline. Trimming shortened V by 4 bases and J by 7 bases, and 14 bases separated the two germline ends. Regarding this clone: Antigen: not known.

General study findings and limits: Baseline TCR diversity was reportedly lower in newly diagnosed patients than healthy donors.

Repertoires were generated with immunoSEQ multiplex PCR, while TCRdb's copy carries only in-frame clones and drops some. The sample consists of more than 25,000 clones, approximately 72% of them appearing once. Exposure to brentuximab vedotin varied, and each patient had relapsed following autologous stem cell transplantation. The best responses consisted of complete response, partial response or progressive disease. The source of this sequence is a human donor with classical Hodgkin lymphoma. This chain connects TRBV5-1 to TRBJ1-2; no clear D. The specimen comprised peripheral blood mononuclear cells (PBMCs), sampled before the second cycle of nivolumab. The CDR3 coding sequence is TGCGCCAGCAGCCCCGACCAAAGTTCTGGCTACACCTTC. This sequence encodes CASSPDQSSGYTF.